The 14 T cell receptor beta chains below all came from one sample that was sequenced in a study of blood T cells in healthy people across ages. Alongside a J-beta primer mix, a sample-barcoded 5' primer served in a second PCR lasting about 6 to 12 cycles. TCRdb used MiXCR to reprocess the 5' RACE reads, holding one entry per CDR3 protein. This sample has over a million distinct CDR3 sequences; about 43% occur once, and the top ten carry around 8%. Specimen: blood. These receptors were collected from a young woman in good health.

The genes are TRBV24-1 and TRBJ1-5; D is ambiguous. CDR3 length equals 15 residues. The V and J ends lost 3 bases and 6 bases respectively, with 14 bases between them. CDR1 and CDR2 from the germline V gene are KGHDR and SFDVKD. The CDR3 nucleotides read TGTGCCACCAGTGATCCGGAGGACGTCGGTCAGCCCCAGCATTTT. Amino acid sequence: CATSDPEDVGQPQHF.

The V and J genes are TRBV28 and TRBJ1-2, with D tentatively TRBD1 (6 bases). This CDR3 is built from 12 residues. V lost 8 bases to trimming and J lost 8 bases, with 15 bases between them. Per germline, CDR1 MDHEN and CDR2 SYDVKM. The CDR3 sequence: CASSWAGEGYTF. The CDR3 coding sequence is TGTGCCAGCTCCTGGGCAGGGGAAGGCTACACCTTC.

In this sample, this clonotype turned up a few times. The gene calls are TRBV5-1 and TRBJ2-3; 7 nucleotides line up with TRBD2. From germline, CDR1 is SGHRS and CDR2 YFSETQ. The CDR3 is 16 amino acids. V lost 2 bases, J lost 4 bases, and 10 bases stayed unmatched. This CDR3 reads CASSLPASGKADTQYF. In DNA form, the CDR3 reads TGCGCCAGCAGCTTACCTGCCAGCGGGAAAGCAGATACGCAGTATTTT. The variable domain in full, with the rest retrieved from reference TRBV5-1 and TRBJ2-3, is KAGVTQTPRYLIKTRGQQVTLSCSPISGHRSVSWYQQTPGQGLQFLFEYFSETQRNKGNFPGRFSGRQFSNSRSEMNVSTLELGDSALYLCASSLPASGKADTQYFGPGTRLTVL.

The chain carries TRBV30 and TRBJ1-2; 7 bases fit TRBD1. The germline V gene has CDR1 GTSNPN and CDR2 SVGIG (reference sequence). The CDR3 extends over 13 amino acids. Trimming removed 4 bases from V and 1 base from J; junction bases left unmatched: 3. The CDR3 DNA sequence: TGTGCCTGGATACGACAGGGTAACTATGGCTACACCTTC. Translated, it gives CAWIRQGNYGYTF.

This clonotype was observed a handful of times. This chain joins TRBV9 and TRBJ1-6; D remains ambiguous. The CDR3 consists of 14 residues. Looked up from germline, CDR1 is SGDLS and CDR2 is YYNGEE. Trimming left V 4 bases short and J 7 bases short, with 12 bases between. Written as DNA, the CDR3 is TGTGCCAGCAGCTCCCCGCTGGGGAATTCACCCCTCCACTTT. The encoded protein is CASSSPLGNSPLHF.

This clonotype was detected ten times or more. Here the CDR3 reads CAISESSLETQYF. CDR3 nucleotide sequence: TGTGCCATCAGTGAGTCGAGTTTAGAGACCCAGTACTTC. The rearrangement joins TRBV10-3 to TRBJ2-5; D not resolved. The CDR3 consists of 13 residues. Trimming cost V 0 bases and J 4 bases, with 6 bases left between them. Germline loops: CDR1 ENHRY, CDR2 SYGVKD.

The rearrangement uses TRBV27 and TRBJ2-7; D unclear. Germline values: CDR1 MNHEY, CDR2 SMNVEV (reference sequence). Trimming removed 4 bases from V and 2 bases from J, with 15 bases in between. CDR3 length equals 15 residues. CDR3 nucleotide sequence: TGTGCCAGCAGTTCGCCGGACCCACCCGCCTACGAGCAGTACTTC. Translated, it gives CASSSPDPPAYEQYF.

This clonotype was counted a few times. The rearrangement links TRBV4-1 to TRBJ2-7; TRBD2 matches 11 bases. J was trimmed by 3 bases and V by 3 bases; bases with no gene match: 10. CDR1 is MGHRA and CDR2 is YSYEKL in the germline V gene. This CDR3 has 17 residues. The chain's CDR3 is CASSHTLSTSGSYEQYF. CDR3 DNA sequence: TGCGCCAGCAGCCACACTCTGTCAACTAGCGGGAGCTACGAGCAGTACTTC.

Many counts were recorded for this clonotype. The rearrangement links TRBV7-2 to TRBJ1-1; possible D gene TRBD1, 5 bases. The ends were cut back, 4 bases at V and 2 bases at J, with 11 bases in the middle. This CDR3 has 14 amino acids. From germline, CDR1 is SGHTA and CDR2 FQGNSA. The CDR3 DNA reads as TGTGCCAGCAGCTCCGGGACGGTAAACACTGAAGCTTTCTTT. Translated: CASSSGTVNTEAFF.

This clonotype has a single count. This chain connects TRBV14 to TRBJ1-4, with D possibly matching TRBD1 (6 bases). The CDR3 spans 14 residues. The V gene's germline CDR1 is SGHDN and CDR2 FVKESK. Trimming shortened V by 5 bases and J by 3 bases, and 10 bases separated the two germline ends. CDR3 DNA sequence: TGTGCCAGCAGCGATCAGGGGCCTAATGAAAAACTGTTTTTT. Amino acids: CASSDQGPNEKLFF.

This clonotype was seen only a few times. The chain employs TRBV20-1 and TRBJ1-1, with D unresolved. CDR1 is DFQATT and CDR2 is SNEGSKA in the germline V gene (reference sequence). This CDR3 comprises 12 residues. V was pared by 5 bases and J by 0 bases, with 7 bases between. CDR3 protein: CSASPLNTEAFF. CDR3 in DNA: TGCAGTGCTTCGCCTCTGAACACTGAAGCTTTCTTT.

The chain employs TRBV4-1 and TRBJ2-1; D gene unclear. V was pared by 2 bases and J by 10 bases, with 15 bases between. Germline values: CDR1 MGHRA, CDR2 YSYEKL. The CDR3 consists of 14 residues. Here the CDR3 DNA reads TGCGCCAGCAGCCAACCCGTCGTCTCCTACGAGCAGTTCTTC. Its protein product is CASSQPVVSYEQFF.

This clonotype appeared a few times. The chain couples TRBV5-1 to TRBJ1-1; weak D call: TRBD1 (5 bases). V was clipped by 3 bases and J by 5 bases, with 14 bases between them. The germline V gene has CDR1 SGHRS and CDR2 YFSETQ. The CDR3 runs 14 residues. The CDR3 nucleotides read TGCGCCAGCAGCTCAACAGGTATGGGGACTGAAGCTTTCTTT. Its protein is CASSSTGMGTEAFF. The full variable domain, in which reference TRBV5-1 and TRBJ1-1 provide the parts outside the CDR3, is KAGVTQTPRYLIKTRGQQVTLSCSPISGHRSVSWYQQTPGQGLQFLFEYFSETQRNKGNFPGRFSGRQFSNSRSEMNVSTLELGDSALYLCASSSTGMGTEAFFGQGTRLTVV.

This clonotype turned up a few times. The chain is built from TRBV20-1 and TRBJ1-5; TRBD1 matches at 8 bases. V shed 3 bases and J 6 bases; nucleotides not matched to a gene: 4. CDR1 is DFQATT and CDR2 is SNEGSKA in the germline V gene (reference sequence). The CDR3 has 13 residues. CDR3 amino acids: CSARGQAGQPQHF. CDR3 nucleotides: TGCAGTGCTAGGGGACAGGCTGGTCAGCCCCAGCATTTT.